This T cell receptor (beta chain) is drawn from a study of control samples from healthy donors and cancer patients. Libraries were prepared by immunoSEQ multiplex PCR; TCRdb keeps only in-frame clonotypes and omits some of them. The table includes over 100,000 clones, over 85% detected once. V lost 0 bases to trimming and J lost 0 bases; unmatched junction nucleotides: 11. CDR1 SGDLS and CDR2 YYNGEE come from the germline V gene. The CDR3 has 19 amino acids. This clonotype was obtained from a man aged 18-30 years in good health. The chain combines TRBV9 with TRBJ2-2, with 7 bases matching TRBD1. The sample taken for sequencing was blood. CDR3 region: CASSVAHGTVLSNTGELFF. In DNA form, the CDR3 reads TGTGCCAGCAGCGTAGCCCACGGGACAGTCCTCTCGAACACCGGGGAGCTGTTTTTT.